The 27 T cell receptor beta chains below all came from one sample that was sequenced in a study of T cell changes during pregnancy in multiple sclerosis. Assay: immunoSEQ multiplex PCR; the TCRdb copy retains only in-frame clones and omits some. The repertoire holds 49,000 or so clones, with 92% as singletons. The sequencing here drew on CD4+ T cells from peripheral blood mononuclear cells, taken in the second trimester of pregnancy. All receptors come from a female donor in good health, enrolled as a control in a pregnancy study.

The rearrangement joins TRBV11-2 to TRBJ2-2, with 10 bases matching TRBD2. CDR1 is SGHAT, CDR2 FQNNGV, per germline. Trimming removed 6 bases from V and 6 bases from J; junction bases left unmatched: 7. CDR3 size: 15 residues. The CDR3 sequence: CASRNPGLAPGELFF. In nucleotides, the CDR3 is TGTGCCAGCAGAAATCCGGGACTAGCGCCCGGGGAGCTGTTTTTT.

This chain joins TRBV9 and TRBJ1-6; D is ambiguous. Deletions cut 4 bases from V and 13 bases from J, with 15 bases between. The CDR3 extends over 13 amino acids. Germline V gene sequence: CDR1 SGDLS, CDR2 YYNGEE. The CDR3 DNA reads as TGTGCCAGCAGCTCGCCTACATCGGGTCCCCTCCACTTT. Its protein is CASSSPTSGPLHF.

The chain joins TRBV2 to TRBJ2-3; the D gene is possibly TRBD2 (5 bases). This CDR3 comprises 14 residues. Germline assignment: CDR1 SNHLY and CDR2 FYNNEI. V lost 3 bases and J lost 2, with 9 bases in between. CDR3 in DNA: TGTGCCAGCAGTGATTTCGGGGACACAGATACGCAGTATTTT. Its protein product is CASSDFGDTDTQYF.

The V call is TRBV4-1, the J call TRBJ1-2; D perhaps matches TRBD1 (5 bases). The CDR3 has 16 amino acids. V was cut by 0 bases and J by 4 bases, with 15 bases left in between. Germline CDR1 and CDR2: MGHRA and YSYEKL. The CDR3 coding sequence is TGCGCCAGCAGCCAAGATCTTTCAGGGCACGGCTATGGCTACACCTTC. Residues: CASSQDLSGHGYGYTF.

The rearrangement joins TRBV7-2 to TRBJ1-5; tentatively, D is TRBD1 (5 bases). The CDR3 totals 16 residues. Germline V CDR1 and CDR2: SGHTA, FQGNSA. Between the trimmed V and J ends, which lost 1 base and 0 bases, there was a span of 10 bases. The DNA for the CDR3 is TGTGCCAGCAGCTTAGGTCGCAGGGCTAGCAATCAGCCCCAGCATTTT. It yields the protein CASSLGRRASNQPQHF.

The chain couples TRBV5-6 to TRBJ2-7; TRBD2 aligns across 11 bases. This CDR3 comprises 15 residues. Germline CDR1 is SGHDT and CDR2 is YYEEEE. V shed 5 bases, J shed 1 base, and the junction held 5 bases outside the gene matches. CDR3 nucleotide sequence: TGTGCCAGCAGTTCTCTAGCGGGGGGATCCTACGAGCAGTACTTC. Translating it yields CASSSLAGGSYEQYF.

CDR3 sequence reads: CASKERTEEYF. The CDR3 coding sequence is TGTGCCAGCAAGGAGAGGACAGAGGAGTACTTC. The V gene is TRBV2, the J gene TRBJ2-7, with a tentative D call TRBD1 (6 bases). V was trimmed by 7 bases and J by 11 bases, leaving 15 bases between them. This CDR3 contains 11 residues. Per the germline V gene, CDR1 is SNHLY and CDR2 is FYNNEI.

The chain carries TRBV30 and TRBJ2-3; 9 nucleotides agree with TRBD2. This CDR3 spans 14 amino acids. V lost 1 base to trimming and J lost 4 bases; unmatched junction nucleotides: 3. Germline V CDR1 and CDR2: GTSNPN, SVGIG (reference sequence). CDR3 region: CAWSAAGGSDTQYF. DNA for the CDR3: TGTGCCTGGAGTGCAGCGGGGGGATCAGATACGCAGTATTTT.

The V and J genes are TRBV5-1 and TRBJ1-4; tentatively, D is TRBD1 (5 bases). Germline CDR1 reads SGHRS; CDR2 reads YFSETQ. V lost 0 bases to trimming and J lost 4 bases, with 10 bases between them. The CDR3 sequence is 15 residues long. CDR3 nucleotides: TGCGCCAGCAGCTTGGACGGCAGGGATAATGAAAAACTGTTTTTT. Its translation is CASSLDGRDNEKLFF. The whole variable domain, remainder taken from reference TRBV5-1 and TRBJ1-4, is KAGVTQTPRYLIKTRGQQVTLSCSPISGHRSVSWYQQTPGQGLQFLFEYFSETQRNKGNFPGRFSGRQFSNSRSEMNVSTLELGDSALYLCASSLDGRDNEKLFFGSGTQLSVL.

The chain joins TRBV6-4 to TRBJ1-2; D is undetermined. Trimming shortened V by 4 bases and J by 0 bases, and 12 bases separated the two germline ends. This CDR3 is 15 amino acids long. CDR1 MRHNA and CDR2 SNTAGT come from the germline V gene. The CDR3 DNA reads TGTGCCAGCAGTGTTGTTTCGGGGTCTAACTATGGCTACACCTTC. Translated: CASSVVSGSNYGYTF.

The chain has TRBV7-3 and TRBJ2-5; D may be TRBD2 (7 bases). The CDR3 sequence is 15 residues long. The V and J ends lost 1 base and 5 bases respectively, with 14 bases between them. Per germline, CDR1 SGHTA and CDR2 FQGTGA. CDR3 sequence (DNA): TGTGCCAGCAGCTTAAACCGGGGGGCTGGGGAGACCCAGTACTTC. Translated, it gives CASSLNRGAGETQYF. The variable domain in full, with the rest retrieved from reference TRBV7-3 and TRBJ2-5, is GAGVSQTPSNKVTEKGKYVELRCDPISGHTALYWYRQSLGQGPEFLIYFQGTGAADDSGLPNDRFFAVRPEGSVSTLKIQRTERGDSAVYLCASSLNRGAGETQYFGPGTRLLVL.

This sequence joins TRBV5-1 and TRBJ1-6, with 8 bases that match TRBD1. The CDR3 is made up of 16 amino acids. Germline trimming cut 4 bases from V and 9 bases from J; bases unmatched to any gene: 12. The V gene's germline CDR1 is SGHRS and CDR2 YFSETQ. The CDR3 DNA is TGCGCCAGCAGCGTCGCACAGGGGGGATCGGGTTCACCCCTCCACTTT. It codes for CASSVAQGGSGSPLHF.

This rearrangement joins TRBV5-4 to TRBJ1-2; a weak D match, TRBD1 (5 bases). Per the germline V gene, CDR1 is SGHNT and CDR2 is YYREEE (reference sequence). The V gene lost 0 bases and the J gene lost 4 bases, with 16 bases spanning the gap. The CDR3 totals 16 residues. CDR3 loop: CASSLEMLGAAYGYTF. The CDR3 DNA reads as TGTGCCAGCAGCTTGGAAATGTTAGGGGCGGCCTATGGCTACACCTTC.

V usage is TRBV9 and J usage is TRBJ2-6; 9 bases align to TRBD2. The length of the CDR3 is 18 residues. Germline trimming cut 0 bases from V and 1 base from J; bases unmatched to any gene: 5. The germline CDR1 and CDR2 sequences are SGDLS and YYNGEE. Here the CDR3 DNA reads TGTGCCAGCAGCGTAGGTGGCGGGGGGGCGTCTGGGGCCAACGTCCTGACTTTC. This translates into CASSVGGGGASGANVLTF.

V gene TRBV5-6 combines with J gene TRBJ2-7; 7 positions agree with TRBD1. Germline CDR1 reads SGHDT; CDR2 reads YYEEEE. The CDR3 spans 15 residues. Losses at the gene ends were 5 bases for V and 0 bases for J; bases not matched to a gene: 8. CDR3 protein: CASRQSGTASYEQYF. CDR3 in DNA: TGTGCCAGCAGGCAATCCGGGACAGCCTCCTACGAGCAGTACTTC.

The genes are TRBV6-1 and TRBJ2-5, with TRBD1 matching 7 bases. This CDR3 has 14 residues. CDR1 is MNHNS and CDR2 is SASEGT in the germline V gene. The junction had 6 bases not matched to a gene; V was cut back by 6 bases and J by 2 bases. The CDR3 is CASRPDRAQETQYF. CDR3 coding DNA: TGTGCCAGCAGACCAGACAGGGCACAAGAGACCCAGTACTTC.

This rearrangement joins TRBV9 to TRBJ1-1, with D possibly being TRBD1 (6 bases). Trimming removed 3 bases at V and 6 bases at J, with 24 bases between. This CDR3 comprises 17 residues. Germline V gene lookup returns CDR1 SGDLS and CDR2 YYNGEE. The CDR3 nucleotides are TGTGCCAGCAGCGCCAGATCTCAGGGGATTGGGCTGGCTGAAGCTTTCTTT. Translation: CASSARSQGIGLAEAFF.

The CDR3 loop is CASSDWDRPYEQYF. CDR3 sequence (DNA): TGTGCCAGCAGCGACTGGGACAGACCTTACGAGCAGTACTTC. This sequence joins TRBV5-6 and TRBJ2-7; 7 nucleotides align to TRBD1. Germline CDR1 reads SGHDT; CDR2 reads YYEEEE. The CDR3 totals 14 residues. V trimming: 4 bases; J trimming: 4 bases; junction bases outside the gene matches: 8.

This clone is a singleton in its sample. The rearrangement links TRBV7-2 to TRBJ1-2, with D hard to call. V lost 1 base to trimming and J lost 3 bases, with 9 bases between them. The CDR3 is 14 residues long. Germline assignment: CDR1 SGHTA and CDR2 FQGNSA. The CDR3 protein is CASSLGGEHYGYTF. CDR3 sequence (DNA): TGTGCCAGCAGCTTAGGCGGCGAGCACTATGGCTACACCTTC.

The chain carries TRBV19 and TRBJ1-5; no clear D. Germline V gene lookup returns CDR1 LNHDA and CDR2 SQIVND (reference sequence). This CDR3 is built from 12 residues. Trimming shortened V by 5 bases and J by 0 bases, and 2 bases separated the two germline ends. The CDR3 sequence is CASSLSNQPQHF. Written as DNA, the CDR3 is TGTGCCAGTAGTCTTAGCAATCAGCCCCAGCATTTT.

The chain recombines TRBV7-3 with TRBJ2-7, with TRBD1 matching 8 bases. The CDR3 spans 14 residues. Losses at the gene ends were 4 bases for V and 4 bases for J; bases not matched to a gene: 6. Germline CDR1 reads SGHTA; CDR2 reads FQGTGA. The CDR3 sequence is CASSSMGQVYEQYF. The CDR3 bases are TGTGCCAGCAGCTCGATGGGACAGGTTTACGAGCAGTACTTC.

This clone was seen only a few times. The chain links TRBV14 to TRBJ1-2; possible D gene TRBD1, 5 bases. V shed 5 bases and J shed 4 bases, with 8 bases lying between them. The CDR3 is made up of 12 amino acids. CDR1 is SGHDN and CDR2 is FVKESK in the germline V gene. The CDR3 DNA sequence: TGTGCCAGCAGCACAGGCGCCTATGGCTACACCTTC. Translation gives CASSTGAYGYTF.

As to this clone: A read error is possible here, since a much larger clone lies one base away. The genes are TRBV4-2 and TRBJ2-7; a possible D gene is TRBD2 (6 bases). There are 16 residues in the CDR3. From germline, CDR1 is LGHNA and CDR2 YNFKEQ. The DNA for the CDR3 is TGTGCCAGCAGCCAGCCCACCGGGACTCAATCCTACAAGCAGTACTTC. It yields the protein CASSQPTGTQSYKQYF.

The chain couples TRBV7-3 to TRBJ2-5; TRBD1 aligns across 8 bases. Germline loops: CDR1 SGHTA, CDR2 FQGTGA. J gave up 1 base and V 5 bases, and 6 bases lay outside the gene matches. The CDR3 contains 15 residues. The CDR3 spells CASSRDRGAQETQYF. In nucleotides, the CDR3 is TGTGCCAGCAGCCGAGACAGGGGCGCCCAAGAGACCCAGTACTTC.

The chain links TRBV4-3 to TRBJ1-2; TRBD1 agrees at 8 bases. The V and J ends lost 3 bases and 4 bases, in that order; junction bases with no gene match: 4. Germline V gene data show CDR1 as LGHNA and CDR2 as YSLEER. The CDR3 consists of 14 residues. The CDR3 DNA reads TGCGCCAGCAGCCAGCGGACAGGGTCCTATGGCTACACCTTC. This sequence encodes CASSQRTGSYGYTF.

The count of this clone is one. J is TRBJ1-2 and V is TRBV2, with 7 bases identical to TRBD1. CDR1 SNHLY and CDR2 FYNNEI come from the germline V gene. This CDR3 comprises 12 residues. J was trimmed by 5 bases and V by 5 bases; bases with no gene match: 2. CDR3 amino acids: CASSWDSYGYTF. The CDR3 nucleotides read TGTGCCAGCAGTTGGGACAGTTATGGCTACACCTTC.

V gene TRBV4-3 combines with J gene TRBJ1-3; D call uncertain. Trimming took off 1 base at V and 10 bases at J, with 14 bases between the two ends. This CDR3 region has 14 residues. Germline V CDR1 and CDR2: LGHNA, YSLEER. The CDR3 region has the DNA TGCGCCAGCAGCCAAGCTGTTAACACCTTAACCATATATTTT. Encoded protein: CASSQAVNTLTIYF.